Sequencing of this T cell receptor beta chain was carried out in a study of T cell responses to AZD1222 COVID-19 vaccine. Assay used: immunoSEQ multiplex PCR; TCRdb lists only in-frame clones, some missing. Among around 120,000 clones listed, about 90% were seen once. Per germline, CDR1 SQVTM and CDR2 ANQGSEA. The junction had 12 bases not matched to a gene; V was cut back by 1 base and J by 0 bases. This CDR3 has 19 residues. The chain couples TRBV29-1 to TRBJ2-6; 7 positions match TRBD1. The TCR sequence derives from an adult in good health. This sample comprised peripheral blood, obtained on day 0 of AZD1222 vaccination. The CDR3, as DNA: TGCAGCGTTGAAGCTGGGGGCCTGGACAGGACCTCTGGGGCCAACGTCCTGACTTTC. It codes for CSVEAGGLDRTSGANVLTF.